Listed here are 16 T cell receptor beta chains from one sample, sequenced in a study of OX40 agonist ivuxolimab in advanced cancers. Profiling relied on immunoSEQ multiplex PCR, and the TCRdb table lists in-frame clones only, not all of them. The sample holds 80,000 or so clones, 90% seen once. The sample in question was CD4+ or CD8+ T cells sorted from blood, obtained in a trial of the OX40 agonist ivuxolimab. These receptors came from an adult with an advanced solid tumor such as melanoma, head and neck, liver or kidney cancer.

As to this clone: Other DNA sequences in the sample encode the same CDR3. The CDR3 DNA is TGTGCCAGCTCACCACGGACTGGGGAGACCCAGTACTTC. It is translated as CASSPRTGETQYF. The rearrangement joins TRBV18 to TRBJ2-5, with a possible D match to TRBD2 (5 bases). Germline V gene lookup returns CDR1 KGHSH and CDR2 LQKENI. Trimming stripped 1 base from V and 5 bases from J, with 8 bases between. The CDR3 contains 13 residues. The full variable domain, completed using reference TRBV18 and TRBJ2-5, is NAGVMQNPRHLVRRRGQEARLRCSPMKGHSHVYWYRQLPEEGLKFMVYLQKENIIDESGMPKERFSAEFPKEGPSILRIQQVVRGDSAAYFCASSPRTGETQYFGPGTRLLVL.

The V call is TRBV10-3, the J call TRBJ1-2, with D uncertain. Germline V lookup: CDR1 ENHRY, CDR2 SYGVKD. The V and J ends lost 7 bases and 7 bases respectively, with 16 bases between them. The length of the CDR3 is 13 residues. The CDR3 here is CAITNGLLGGYTF. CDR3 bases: TGTGCCATCACCAATGGACTCCTCGGTGGCTACACCTTC.

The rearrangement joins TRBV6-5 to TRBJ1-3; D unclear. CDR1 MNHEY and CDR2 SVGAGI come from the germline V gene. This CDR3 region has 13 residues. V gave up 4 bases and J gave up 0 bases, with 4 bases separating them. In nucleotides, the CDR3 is TGTGCCAGCAGTTTAAGCTCTGGAAACACCATATATTTT. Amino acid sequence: CASSLSSGNTIYF.

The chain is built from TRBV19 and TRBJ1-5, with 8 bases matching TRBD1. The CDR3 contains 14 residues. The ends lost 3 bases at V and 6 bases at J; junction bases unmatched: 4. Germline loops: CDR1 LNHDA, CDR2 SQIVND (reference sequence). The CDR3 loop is CASSITRGPQPQHF. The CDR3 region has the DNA TGTGCCAGTAGTATTACCAGGGGGCCTCAGCCCCAGCATTTT. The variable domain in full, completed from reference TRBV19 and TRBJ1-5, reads DGGITQSPKYLFRKEGQNVTLSCEQNLNHDAMYWYRQDPGQGLRLIYYSQIVNDFQKGDIAEGYSVSREKKESFPLTVTSAQKNPTAFYLCASSITRGPQPQHFGDGTRLSIL.

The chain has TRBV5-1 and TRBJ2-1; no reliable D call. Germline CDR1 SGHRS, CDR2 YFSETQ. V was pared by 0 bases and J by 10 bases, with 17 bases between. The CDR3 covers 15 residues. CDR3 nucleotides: TGCGCCAGCAGCTTGGACCAGCTCCTTCTGGGGGAGCAGTTCTTC. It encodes CASSLDQLLLGEQFF.

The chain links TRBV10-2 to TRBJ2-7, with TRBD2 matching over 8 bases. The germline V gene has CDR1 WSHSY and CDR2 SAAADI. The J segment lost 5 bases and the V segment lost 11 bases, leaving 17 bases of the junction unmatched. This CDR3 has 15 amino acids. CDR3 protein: CARGGRSGTSDEQYF. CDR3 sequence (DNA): TGCGCCCGGGGGGGACGTAGCGGCACATCGGACGAGCAGTACTTC.

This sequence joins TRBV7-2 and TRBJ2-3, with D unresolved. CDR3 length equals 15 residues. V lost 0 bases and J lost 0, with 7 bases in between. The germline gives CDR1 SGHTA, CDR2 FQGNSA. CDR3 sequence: CASSLAYLSTDTQYF. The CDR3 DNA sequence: TGTGCCAGCAGCTTAGCCTACCTCAGCACAGATACGCAGTATTTT.

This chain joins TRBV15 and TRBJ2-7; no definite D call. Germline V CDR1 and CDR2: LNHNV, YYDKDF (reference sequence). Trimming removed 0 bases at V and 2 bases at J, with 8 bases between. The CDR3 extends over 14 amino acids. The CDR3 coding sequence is TGTGCCACCAGCAGAGATCTGGCAGCCTACGAGCAGTACTTC. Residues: CATSRDLAAYEQYF.

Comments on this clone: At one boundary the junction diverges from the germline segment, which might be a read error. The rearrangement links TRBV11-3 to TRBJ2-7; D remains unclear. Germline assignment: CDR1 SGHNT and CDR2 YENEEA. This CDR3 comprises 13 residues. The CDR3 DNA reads TGTGCCAGCAGCCTAGACACGAGCTACGAGCAGTACTTC. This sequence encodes CASSLDTSYEQYF.

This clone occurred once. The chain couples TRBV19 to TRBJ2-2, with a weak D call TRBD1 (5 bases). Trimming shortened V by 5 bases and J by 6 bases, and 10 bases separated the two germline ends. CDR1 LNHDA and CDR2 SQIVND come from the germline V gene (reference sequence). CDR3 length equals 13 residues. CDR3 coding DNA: TGTGCCAGTAGTCCGTCCAGGGCCGGGGAGCTGTTTTTT. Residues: CASSPSRAGELFF.

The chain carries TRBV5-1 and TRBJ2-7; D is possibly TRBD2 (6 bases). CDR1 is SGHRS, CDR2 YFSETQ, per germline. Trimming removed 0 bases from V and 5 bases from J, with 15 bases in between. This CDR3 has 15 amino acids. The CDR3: CASSLEPGDPNEQYF. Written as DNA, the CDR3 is TGCGCCAGCAGCTTGGAGCCGGGAGACCCCAACGAGCAGTACTTC.

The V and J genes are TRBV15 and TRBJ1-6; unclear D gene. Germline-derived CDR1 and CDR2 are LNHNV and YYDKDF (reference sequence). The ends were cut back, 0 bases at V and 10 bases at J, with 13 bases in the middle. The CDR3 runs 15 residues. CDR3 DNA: TGTGCCACCAGCAGAGATTCCTCAAGGGAATCACCCCTCCACTTT. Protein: CATSRDSSRESPLHF.

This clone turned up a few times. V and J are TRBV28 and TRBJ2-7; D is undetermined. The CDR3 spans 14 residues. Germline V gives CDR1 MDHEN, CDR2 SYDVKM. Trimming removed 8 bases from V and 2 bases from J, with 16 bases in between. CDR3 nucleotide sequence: TGTGCCAGCCATACTGGGCAGCCAACCTACGAGCAGTACTTC. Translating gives CASHTGQPTYEQYF.

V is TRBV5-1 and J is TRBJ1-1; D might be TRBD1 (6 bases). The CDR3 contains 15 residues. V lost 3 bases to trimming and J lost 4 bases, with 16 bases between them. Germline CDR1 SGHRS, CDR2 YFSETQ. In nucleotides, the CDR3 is TGCGCCAGCAGCTCGGACGGGGGCGGGGGCACTGAAGCTTTCTTT. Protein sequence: CASSSDGGGGTEAFF.

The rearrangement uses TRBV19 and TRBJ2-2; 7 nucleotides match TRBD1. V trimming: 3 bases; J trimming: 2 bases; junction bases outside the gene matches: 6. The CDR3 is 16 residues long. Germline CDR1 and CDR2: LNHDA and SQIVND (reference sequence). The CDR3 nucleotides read TGTGCCAGTAGTATCTCCGGGACAGACAACACCGGGGAGCTGTTTTTT. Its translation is CASSISGTDNTGELFF.

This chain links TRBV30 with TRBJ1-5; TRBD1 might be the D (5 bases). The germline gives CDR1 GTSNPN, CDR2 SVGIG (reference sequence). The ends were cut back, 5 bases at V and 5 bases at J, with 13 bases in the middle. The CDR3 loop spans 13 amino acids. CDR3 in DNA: TGTGCCTGGGCACCTCAAGGGGATCAGCCCCAGCATTTT. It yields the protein CAWAPQGDQPQHF.